This T cell receptor (beta chain) appears in the sequencing data of a study of T cells expressing NK-cell markers. Study background: Sequencing covered eight donors, seven HCMV-seropositive and one seronegative. Study-wide results and caveats: The contribution of dominant NKG2C+ clonotypes to CD8+ T cells in six donors was 1.0-7.0%. HCMV specificity of the expanded NKG2C+ T cell clones stayed unclear.

Production of TCR beta cDNA relied on 5'RACE template switching with UMIs. No DNA is given; TCRdb re-called the 5' RACE reads and lists each CDR3 protein once. This listing includes 400,000 to 550,000 distinct CDR3 sequences. The CDR3 runs to 15 residues. In germline, CDR1 is MNHEY, CDR2 SMNVEV (reference sequence). Remarks on this clonotype: Its antigen is unknown.

Sequences were obtained from blood T cells: a sorted CD56 or NKG2C T cell subset, CD4+ or CD8+ T cells, or bulk PBMC T cells (not recorded which). The chain links TRBV27 to TRBJ2-5; TCRdb's assignment of TRBD2 cannot be checked, as there is no DNA. This receptor was identified in a woman aged 18 to 69 in good health. Here the CDR3 reads CASSTRWSTQETQYF.